Listed below are T cell receptor beta chains from one sample, sequenced in a study of blood T cell repertoires in COVID-19. The protocol was immunoSEQ multiplex PCR, while the TCRdb copy is restricted to in-frame clones and leaves out a portion. Among over 200,000 clones listed, roughly nine tenths were seen once. Sequencing was done on a sample of PBMCs or T cells enriched from blood (not recorded which). The receptors here all came from a woman aged 45-59 years in a cohort exposed to, infected with or recovered from COVID-19 (not recorded which). Both conserved end residues are part of each CDR3. The order of the fields is J gene, V gene, D gene, clone size, CDR3 protein, CDR3 DNA. D genes are given only for firm matches. Clone size is not always given. Where it is, it says once, few, many or a class for expanded clones.

j_gene: TRBJ1-1; v_gene: TRBV30; d_gene: .; abundance: .; CDR3aa: CAWSVQFDIANLNTEAFF; CDR3nt: TGTGCCTGGAGTGTACAATTCGATATCGCAAATTTGAACACTGAAGCTTTCTTT
j_gene: TRBJ2-1; v_gene: TRBV9; d_gene: TRBD1; abundance: .; CDR3aa: CASSVELGGRNEQFF; CDR3nt: TGTGCCAGCAGCGTAGAATTAGGGGGCAGGAATGAGCAGTTCTTC
j_gene: TRBJ1-5; v_gene: TRBV28; d_gene: TRBD1; abundance: .; CDR3aa: CASSSGGGNQPQHF; CDR3nt: TGTGCCAGCAGTTCAGGGGGCGGCAATCAGCCCCAGCATTTT
j_gene: TRBJ1-2; v_gene: TRBV4-1; d_gene: TRBD1; abundance: .; CDR3aa: CASSHSLQGGSSGYGYTF; CDR3nt: TGCGCCAGCAGCCATTCACTACAGGGGGGCTCCTCCGGCTATGGCTACACCTTC
j_gene: TRBJ2-5; v_gene: TRBV30; d_gene: TRBD1; abundance: .; CDR3aa: CAWSPLRGLAYF; CDR3nt: TGTGCCTGGAGCCCCCTGAGGGGGCTTGCGTACTTC
j_gene: TRBJ1-6; v_gene: TRBV11-3; d_gene: .; abundance: .; CDR3aa: CASSYGPRSPFYNSPLHF; CDR3nt: TGTGCCAGCAGCTATGGCCCCAGGTCTCCTTTTTATAATTCACCCCTCCACTTT
j_gene: TRBJ1-6; v_gene: TRBV10-3; d_gene: TRBD1; abundance: .; CDR3aa: CAIRSGTGYSPLHF; CDR3nt: TGTGCCATCAGATCCGGGACAGGGTACTCACCCCTCCACTTT
j_gene: TRBJ2-3; v_gene: TRBV20-1; d_gene: .; abundance: .; CDR3aa: CSAEELNTQYF; CDR3nt: TGCAGTGCTGAGGAGTTGAATACGCAGTATTTT
j_gene: TRBJ1-1; v_gene: TRBV19; d_gene: TRBD1; abundance: .; CDR3aa: CASSTFGQGGTEAFF; CDR3nt: TGTGCCAGTAGTACTTTCGGACAGGGAGGCACTGAAGCTTTCTTT
j_gene: TRBJ2-5; v_gene: TRBV7-2; d_gene: .; abundance: .; CDR3aa: CASSLLSGVQETQYF; CDR3nt: TGTGCCAGCAGCCTCCTCTCCGGGGTTCAAGAGACCCAGTACTTC
j_gene: TRBJ1-1; v_gene: TRBV5-8; d_gene: TRBD1; abundance: once; CDR3aa: CASSPGTGGSGITKAFF; CDR3nt: TGTGCCAGCAGCCCGGGGACAGGGGGCTCGGGTATCACGAAAGCTTTCTTT
j_gene: TRBJ2-3; v_gene: TRBV6-2/TRBV6-3; d_gene: .; abundance: .; CDR3aa: CASSYTTGRLSTDTQYF; CDR3nt: TGTGCCAGCAGTTACACGACAGGCCGACTTAGCACAGATACGCAGTATTTT
j_gene: TRBJ1-2; v_gene: TRBV28; d_gene: .; abundance: .; CDR3aa: CASSLGGRGYTF; CDR3nt: TGTGCCAGCAGTTTGGGGGGAAGAGGCTACACCTTC
j_gene: TRBJ1-2; v_gene: TRBV7-3; d_gene: TRBD1; abundance: once; CDR3aa: CASSASGQGTYGYTF; CDR3nt: TGTGCCAGCAGCGCATCGGGACAGGGGACCTATGGCTACACCTTC
j_gene: TRBJ2-7; v_gene: TRBV11-3; d_gene: TRBD2; abundance: .; CDR3aa: CASSSGGTSGSEQYF; CDR3nt: TGTGCCAGCAGCTCCGGGGGGACTAGCGGGAGTGAGCAGTACTTC
j_gene: TRBJ2-3; v_gene: TRBV27; d_gene: .; abundance: .; CDR3aa: CASSLNAGTDTQYF; CDR3nt: TGTGCCAGCAGTTTGAACGCGGGTACAGATACGCAGTATTTT
j_gene: TRBJ2-1; v_gene: TRBV7-2; d_gene: TRBD2; abundance: .; CDR3aa: CASSRASGGASYNEQFF; CDR3nt: TGTGCCAGCAGCCGCGCTAGCGGGGGGGCTTCCTACAATGAGCAGTTCTTC
j_gene: TRBJ2-7; v_gene: TRBV7-2; d_gene: .; abundance: .; CDR3aa: CASSLGANSYEQYF; CDR3nt: TGTGCCAGCAGCTTAGGCGCGAATTCCTACGAGCAGTACTTC
j_gene: TRBJ2-7; v_gene: TRBV4-1; d_gene: .; abundance: few; CDR3aa: CASSQEPIGQGYEQYF; CDR3nt: TGCGCCAGCAGCCAAGAGCCCATAGGGCAGGGGTACGAGCAGTACTTC
j_gene: TRBJ2-2; v_gene: TRBV6-4; d_gene: .; abundance: .; CDR3aa: CASAAGTDTGELFF; CDR3nt: TGTGCCAGTGCGGCGGGGACGGACACCGGGGAGCTGTTTTTT
j_gene: TRBJ2-3; v_gene: TRBV5-1; d_gene: TRBD1; abundance: .; CDR3aa: CASSLRGGGDTQYF; CDR3nt: TGCGCCAGCAGCTTGCGAGGGGGCGGAGATACGCAGTATTTT
j_gene: TRBJ1-2; v_gene: TRBV28; d_gene: .; abundance: .; CDR3aa: CATLDPYSYGYTF; CDR3nt: TGTGCCACCCTTGACCCCTACAGCTATGGCTACACCTTC
j_gene: TRBJ2-7; v_gene: TRBV7-9; d_gene: .; abundance: .; CDR3aa: CASSLNLRGKPGYEQYF; CDR3nt: TGTGCCAGCAGCCTCAACTTAAGGGGCAAACCTGGATACGAGCAGTACTTC
j_gene: TRBJ2-1; v_gene: TRBV11-1; d_gene: TRBD2; abundance: .; CDR3aa: CASSQRGYNEQFF; CDR3nt: TGTGCCTCCTCTCAGCGGGGGTACAATGAGCAGTTCTTC
j_gene: TRBJ1-4; v_gene: TRBV30; d_gene: .; abundance: .; CDR3aa: CAWRAQGNEKLFF; CDR3nt: TGTGCCTGGAGGGCCCAGGGGAATGAAAAACTGTTTTTT
j_gene: TRBJ1-5; v_gene: TRBV5-1; d_gene: .; abundance: .; CDR3aa: CASSLGTVINQPQHF; CDR3nt: TGCGCCAGCAGCTTGGGTACGGTTATCAATCAGCCCCAGCATTTT
j_gene: TRBJ1-1; v_gene: TRBV6-2/TRBV6-3; d_gene: .; abundance: .; CDR3aa: CASTPWANTEAFF; CDR3nt: TGTGCCAGCACCCCCTGGGCCAACACTGAAGCTTTCTTT
j_gene: TRBJ1-6; v_gene: TRBV30; d_gene: .; abundance: .; CDR3aa: CAWGLLNSPLHF; CDR3nt: TGTGCCTGGGGTCTTCTGAATTCACCCCTCCACTTT
j_gene: TRBJ2-7; v_gene: TRBV6-1; d_gene: .; abundance: .; CDR3aa: CASSEFIGGEQYF; CDR3nt: TGTGCCAGCAGTGAATTTATAGGGGGCGAGCAGTACTTC
j_gene: TRBJ2-1; v_gene: TRBV5-6; d_gene: .; abundance: .; CDR3aa: CASSDRLSYNEQFF; CDR3nt: TGTGCCAGCAGTGACAGACTTTCATACAATGAGCAGTTCTTC
j_gene: TRBJ1-4; v_gene: TRBV5-4; d_gene: TRBD1; abundance: .; CDR3aa: CASSLVGGDEKLFF; CDR3nt: TGTGCCAGCAGCTTGGTAGGGGGCGATGAAAAACTGTTTTTT
j_gene: TRBJ1-2; v_gene: TRBV3-1/TRBV3-2; d_gene: TRBD1; abundance: .; CDR3aa: CASSPGTGGVDGYTF; CDR3nt: TGTGCCAGCAGCCCCGGGACAGGGGGCGTGGATGGCTACACCTTC
j_gene: TRBJ1-5; v_gene: TRBV20-1; d_gene: .; abundance: .; CDR3aa: CSASPRGEPQHF; CDR3nt: TGCAGTGCTAGTCCTCGGGGTGAGCCCCAGCATTTT
j_gene: TRBJ1-6; v_gene: TRBV5-1; d_gene: TRBD1; abundance: .; CDR3aa: CASRRDRGLRNSPLHF; CDR3nt: TGCGCCAGCAGGAGGGACAGGGGGCTAAGGAATTCACCCCTCCACTTT
j_gene: TRBJ1-3; v_gene: TRBV7-2; d_gene: .; abundance: .; CDR3aa: CASSIRGGLNSGNTIYF; CDR3nt: TGTGCCAGCAGCATTAGGGGGGGGCTTAACTCTGGAAACACCATATATTTT
j_gene: TRBJ1-5; v_gene: TRBV6-2/TRBV6-3; d_gene: .; abundance: .; CDR3aa: CASSYPRLQTSNQPQHF; CDR3nt: TGTGCCAGCAGTTACCCTCGACTACAGACTAGCAATCAGCCCCAGCATTTT
j_gene: TRBJ2-5; v_gene: TRBV28; d_gene: .; abundance: .; CDR3aa: CASSFLGSQGTQYF; CDR3nt: TGTGCCAGCAGCTTCCTGGGCAGTCAAGGGACCCAGTACTTC
j_gene: TRBJ1-6; v_gene: TRBV6-5; d_gene: .; abundance: .; CDR3aa: CASSYSSQTRGSPLHF; CDR3nt: TGTGCCAGCAGTTACTCCTCTCAAACCCGGGGATCACCCCTCCACTTT
j_gene: TRBJ1-2; v_gene: TRBV27; d_gene: .; abundance: once; CDR3aa: CASRADRILNYGYTF; CDR3nt: TGTGCCAGCAGAGCCGACAGAATCCTTAACTATGGCTACACCTTC
j_gene: TRBJ1-4; v_gene: TRBV2; d_gene: TRBD1; abundance: .; CDR3aa: CASSGNRGDEKLFF; CDR3nt: TGTGCCAGCAGCGGGAACAGGGGAGATGAAAAACTGTTTTTT
j_gene: TRBJ1-2; v_gene: TRBV7-2; d_gene: .; abundance: .; CDR3aa: CASSLARGNYGYTF; CDR3nt: TGTGCCAGCAGCTTAGCGCGGGGTAACTATGGCTACACCTTC